These 31 T cell receptor beta chains originate from one sample sequenced in a study of breast tumors, draining lymph nodes, adjacent tissues. Axillary draining lymph nodes of breast cancer patients supplied the node samples. A single record per CDR3 protein comes from TCRdb applying MiXCR to the multiplex PCR reads. The sample has 150,000 to 200,000 distinct CDR3 sequences, about 33% seen once. The sequencing input was axillary lymph node tissue. The receptors here all came from a female donor with breast cancer. Some clones in this sample may be carry-over from other donors' samples.

The table lists this clonotype with many counts. The chain employs TRBV13 and TRBJ2-1; 10 bases fit TRBD1. The V gene's germline CDR1 is PRHDT and CDR2 FYEKMQ (reference sequence). V lost 3 bases, J lost 5 bases, and 1 base stayed unmatched. This CDR3 region has 14 residues. CDR3 residues: CASSLGTGDNEQFF. CDR3 nucleotides: TGTGCCAGCAGCTTGGGGACAGGGGACAATGAGCAGTTCTTC.

This clonotype was seen many times. The chain carries TRBV20-1 and TRBJ2-7, with 9 bases fitting TRBD1. The germline CDR1 and CDR2 sequences are DFQATT and SNEGSKA (reference sequence). This CDR3 has 13 residues. V dropped 8 bases and J dropped 0; count of bases not matched to a gene: 5. The CDR3 region is CSCWDRDSYEQYF. CDR3 bases: TGCAGTTGTTGGGACAGGGACTCCTACGAGCAGTACTTC.

Points on this clonotype: A much larger clone differs by one base, so this may be a read error. This chain joins TRBV13 and TRBJ2-5; D not resolved. Between the trimmed V and J ends, which lost 3 bases and 5 bases, there was a span of 10 bases. From germline, CDR1 is PRHDT and CDR2 FYEKMQ (reference sequence). The CDR3 loop spans 13 amino acids. CDR3 residues: CASSFLESETQYF. DNA of the CDR3: TGTGCCAGCAGCTTCCTGGAAAGCGAGACCCAGTACTTC.

The rearrangement links TRBV6-4 to TRBJ2-1; 10 nucleotides agree with TRBD2. Per the germline V gene, CDR1 is MRHNA and CDR2 is SNTAGT. The CDR3 is made up of 15 amino acids. Trimming removed 5 bases from V and 6 bases from J; junction bases left unmatched: 7. DNA for the CDR3: TGTGCCAGCAGTCACCAGGGACTAGCGATCAATGAGCAGTTCTTC. Translating gives CASSHQGLAINEQFF.

This clonotype was observed at least ten times. The chain carries TRBV7-2 and TRBJ2-7, with D unresolved. This CDR3 is built from 16 residues. V gave up 3 bases and J gave up 2 bases, with 17 bases separating them. Germline CDR1 reads SGHTA; CDR2 reads FQGNSA. The CDR3 here is CASSFSLIGGTYEQYF. For the CDR3, the DNA is TGTGCCAGCAGCTTCAGTCTGATTGGTGGAACCTACGAGCAGTACTTC.

V gene TRBV3-1 combines with J gene TRBJ1-1; D is perhaps TRBD1 (5 bases). Deletions cut 4 bases from V and 6 bases from J, with 15 bases between. The CDR3 totals 14 residues. Germline CDR1 and CDR2: LGHDT and YNNKEL (reference sequence). The CDR3 nucleotides are TGTGCCAGCAGCCGCAAGGGCAGGGTGGCTGAAGCTTTCTTT. It translates to CASSRKGRVAEAFF.

The chain couples TRBV19 to TRBJ2-6, with 12 bases that match TRBD1. This CDR3 spans 19 amino acids. Trimming took 6 bases from V and 2 from J; bases not matched to a gene: 11. Germline V gene data show CDR1 as LNHDA and CDR2 as SQIVND (reference sequence). The CDR3 loop reads CASSRYRDRGLAGANVLTF. The CDR3 DNA reads TGTGCCAGTAGCAGGTACCGGGACAGGGGGCTGGCTGGGGCCAACGTCCTGACTTTC.

In this sample, this clonotype turned up once. The chain links TRBV13 to TRBJ2-7; weak D call: TRBD2 (6 bases). Germline-derived CDR1 and CDR2 are PRHDT and FYEKMQ (reference sequence). The length of the CDR3 is 16 residues. Trimming pared 0 bases from V and 1 base from J, leaving 13 bases between. CDR3 loop: CASSLGVFSGSYEQYF. CDR3 nucleotides: TGTGCCAGCAGCTTAGGGGTGTTTAGCGGTTCCTACGAGCAGTACTTC.

This clonotype was seen repeatedly, ten times or more. This chain uses TRBV7-9 with TRBJ2-1, with a tentative D call TRBD2 (5 bases). This CDR3 is built from 15 residues. CDR1 is SEHNR and CDR2 is FQNEAQ in the germline V gene (reference sequence). The germline V and J ends were trimmed by 2 bases and 4 bases, with 12 bases remaining between them. DNA for the CDR3: TGTGCCAGCAGCTTAAGGGAGAGCCCTTACAATGAGCAGTTCTTC. Protein sequence: CASSLRESPYNEQFF. The whole variable domain, remainder taken from reference TRBV7-9 and TRBJ2-1, is DTGVSQNPRHKITKRGQNVTFRCDPISEHNRLYWYRQTLGQGPEFLTYFQNEAQLEKSRLLSDRFSAERPKGSFSTLEIQRTEQGDSAMYLCASSLRESPYNEQFFGPGTRLTVL.

This clonotype has a count of ten or more. The chain recombines TRBV20-1 with TRBJ2-3; 13 bases fit TRBD2. CDR3 length: 14 residues. V was clipped by 3 bases and J by 8 bases; unmatched bases: 5. In germline, CDR1 is DFQATT, CDR2 SNEGSKA (reference sequence). The DNA for the CDR3 is TGCAGTGCTAGGACTAGCGGGGGGCAAGCTACGCAGTATTTT. It translates to CSARTSGGQATQYF.

In regard to this clonotype: Possible read error: a much larger clone is one base away. This chain links TRBV4-2 with TRBJ2-1; 11 nucleotides line up with TRBD2. The J segment lost 6 bases and the V segment lost 0 bases, leaving 4 bases of the junction unmatched. CDR3 length equals 16 residues. The germline CDR1 and CDR2 sequences are LGHNA and YNFKEQ. CDR3 sequence (DNA): TGTGCCAGCAGCCAAGAACCTAGCGGGAGGTTCAATGAGCAGTTCTTC. Amino acid sequence: CASSQEPSGRFNEQFF.

This clonotype was counted ten times or more. V gene TRBV20-1 combines with J gene TRBJ1-3; 8 bases map to TRBD1. Germline V lookup: CDR1 DFQATT, CDR2 SNEGSKA (reference sequence). Trimming took 6 bases from V and 4 from J; bases not matched to a gene: 8. There are 14 residues in the CDR3. CDR3 bases: TGCAGTGCCGAGGACAGGGTGGCCGGAAACACCATATATTTT. It yields the protein CSAEDRVAGNTIYF.

This clonotype was recorded many times. The junction departs from germline at one end; a sequencing error may be responsible. The chain combines TRBV7-7 with TRBJ2-2, with 12 bases fitting TRBD2. CDR3 length: 15 residues. Germline CDR1 reads SSHAT; CDR2 reads FNYEAQ (reference sequence). CDR3 sequence: CASSEGLAGTGELFF. CDR3 nucleotides: TGTGCTAGCAGCGAAGGACTAGCGGGAACCGGGGAGCTGTTTTTT. Full variable domain (rest looked up from reference TRBV7-7 and TRBJ2-2): GAGVSQSPRYKVTKRGQDVTLRCDPISSHATLYWYQQALGQGPEFLTYFNYEAQPDKSGLPSDRFSAERPEGSISTLTIQRTEQRDSAMYRCASSEGLAGTGELFFGEGSRLTVL.

There are a few counts of this clonotype. The chain carries TRBV27 and TRBJ1-6; D gene unclear. The V gene lost 7 bases and the J gene lost 7 bases, with 26 bases spanning the gap. The germline V gene has CDR1 MNHEY and CDR2 SMNVEV (reference sequence). This CDR3 is 18 amino acids long. CDR3 amino acids: CASNARSGLWRENSPLHF. In nucleotides, the CDR3 is TGTGCCAGCAACGCCCGCTCGGGTCTCTGGAGGGAGAATTCACCCCTCCACTTT.

The chain links TRBV15 to TRBJ2-1; TRBD2 matches 7 bases. Germline V CDR1 and CDR2: LNHNV, YYDKDF (reference sequence). This CDR3 spans 16 amino acids. V lost 3 bases to trimming and J lost 7 bases; unmatched junction nucleotides: 12. The CDR3 DNA follows: TGTGCCACCAGCAGCCTTGGAGCGGGGCCGGGGAATGAGCAGTTCTTC. The encoded protein is CATSSLGAGPGNEQFF.

Turning to this clonotype: A much larger clone lies one base from this, so it may be a read error. The chain recombines TRBV6-5 with TRBJ2-2; either TRBD1 or TRBD2 may supply D (5 bases each). Per germline, CDR1 MNHEY and CDR2 SVGAGI. The CDR3 sequence is 12 residues long. Trimming took 9 bases from V and 7 from J, leaving 12 bases between them. The CDR3 protein is CASTGTGGELFF. CDR3 DNA sequence: TGTGCCAGTACGGGGACGGGCGGGGAGCTGTTTTTT.

The chain carries TRBV18 and TRBJ1-5; the D gene is possibly TRBD1 (5 bases). V shed 3 bases and J shed 4 bases, with 16 bases lying between them. There are 16 residues in the CDR3. Germline CDR1 is KGHSH and CDR2 is LQKENI. CDR3 sequence: CASSPTLTGGNQPQHF. The CDR3 nucleotides read TGTGCCAGCTCACCGACCCTGACGGGGGGTAATCAGCCCCAGCATTTT. The variable domain in full, with the rest retrieved from reference TRBV18 and TRBJ1-5, is NAGVMQNPRHLVRRRGQEARLRCSPMKGHSHVYWYRQLPEEGLKFMVYLQKENIIDESGMPKERFSAEFPKEGPSILRIQQVVRGDSAAYFCASSPTLTGGNQPQHFGDGTRLSIL.

The rearrangement links TRBV10-1 to TRBJ2-2; a possible D gene is TRBD1 (6 bases). V dropped 7 bases and J dropped 7 bases, with 19 bases sitting between them. The length of the CDR3 is 15 residues. Per the germline V gene, CDR1 is WNHNN and CDR2 is SYGVQD (reference sequence). CDR3 DNA sequence: TGCGCCAGCACCTTACGACAGGCCTTTAACGGGGAGCTGTTTTTT. It translates to CASTLRQAFNGELFF.

This clonotype was detected ten times or more. This chain uses TRBV7-6 with TRBJ1-2; a possible D gene is TRBD1 (5 bases). Deletions cut 1 base from V and 4 bases from J, with 10 bases between. Germline V gives CDR1 SGHVS, CDR2 FNYEAQ. This CDR3 spans 14 amino acids. The CDR3 DNA follows: TGTGCCAGCAGCTTAGAACAGGCCACCTATGGCTACACCTTC. This encodes CASSLEQATYGYTF.

This clonotype appeared many times. This chain joins TRBV14 and TRBJ2-1; no firm D call. Germline V gene data show CDR1 as SGHDN and CDR2 as FVKESK. The V gene lost 1 base and the J gene lost 8 bases, with 12 bases spanning the gap. CDR3 length: 14 amino acids. CDR3 nucleotides: TGTGCCAGCAGCCAAGGGAGTCGGGTCGATGAGCAGTTCTTC. This translates into CASSQGSRVDEQFF.

Points on this clonotype: A much larger clone lies a single base off, so this may be a read error. The V and J genes are TRBV6-5 and TRBJ1-6; D is ambiguous. The germline V gene encodes CDR1 MNHEY and CDR2 SVGAGI. The CDR3 consists of 14 residues. The CDR3 DNA reads as TGTGCCAGCAGTCACTCCCGGGTTAATTCACCCCTCCACTTT. This codes for CASSHSRVNSPLHF.

This clonotype was seen repeatedly, ten times or more. The chain employs TRBV29-1 and TRBJ2-1, with TRBD1 matching over 7 bases. Germline CDR1 is SQVTM and CDR2 is ANQGSEA. CDR3 size: 13 residues. J lost 7 bases, V lost 7 bases, and 10 bases had no gene match. CDR3: CSATGTEENEQFF. CDR3 sequence (DNA): TGCAGCGCGACCGGGACAGAGGAGAATGAGCAGTTCTTC.

The chain links TRBV27 to TRBJ2-1; the D gene is possibly TRBD1 (6 bases). Germline V gene data show CDR1 as MNHEY and CDR2 as SMNVEV (reference sequence). V dropped 8 bases and J dropped 9 bases, with 23 bases sitting between them. This CDR3 has 15 residues. The CDR3 loop is CASEFRQGPSTEQFF. Here the CDR3 DNA reads TGTGCCAGCGAGTTTCGGCAGGGGCCTAGCACTGAGCAGTTCTTC.

This clonotype was seen more than once but under ten times. A junction boundary mismatches the germline segment, possibly from a read error. The V gene is TRBV6-5, the J gene TRBJ2-1, with D unresolved. The CDR3 extends over 13 amino acids. Germline V gene sequence: CDR1 MNHEY, CDR2 SVGAGI. In DNA form, the CDR3 reads TGTGCCAGCAGCCAGTCCTCCTCCAATGAGCAGTTCTTC. It yields the protein CASSQSSSNEQFF.

Worth noting for this clonotype: Mismatch with germline at one junction end may stem from a read error. The gene calls are TRBV14 and TRBJ2-7; perhaps D is TRBD1 or TRBD2 (5 bases each). Germline CDR1 reads SGHDN; CDR2 reads FVKESK. The CDR3 extends over 14 amino acids. The CDR3 region has the DNA TGTGCCAGCAGCCGAGATAGCAGGGCGGGCGAGCAGTCCTTC. Amino acids: CASSRDSRAGEQSF.

This clonotype was detected ten times or more. The rearrangement links TRBV20-1 to TRBJ2-3; 7 bases map to TRBD1. The junction had 6 bases not matched to a gene; V was cut back by 0 bases and J by 0 bases. Germline V gene sequence: CDR1 DFQATT, CDR2 SNEGSKA (reference sequence). The CDR3 spans 16 residues. CDR3 nucleotide sequence: TGCAGTGCTAGAGAAAGACAGGGATTTAGCACAGATACGCAGTATTTT. Residues: CSARERQGFSTDTQYF.

This chain links TRBV5-1 with TRBJ2-6; a possible D gene is TRBD2 (5 bases). The CDR3 is 15 residues long. The V gene lost 2 bases and the J gene lost 9 bases, with 15 bases spanning the gap. The germline CDR1 and CDR2 sequences are SGHRS and YFSETQ. As DNA, the CDR3 is TGCGCCAGCAGCTTCTCAGCTCACCGGGACAACGTCCTGACTTTC. Protein: CASSFSAHRDNVLTF.

V and J are TRBV30 and TRBJ1-1; TRBD1 might be the D (5 bases). Germline V gives CDR1 GTSNPN, CDR2 SVGIG (reference sequence). V lost 4 bases and J lost 5, with 11 bases in between. The CDR3 covers 12 residues. CDR3 sequence reads: CAWNGGTTEAFF. CDR3 nucleotide sequence: TGTGCCTGGAATGGGGGTACGACTGAAGCTTTCTTT.

This clonotype was observed many times. The chain carries TRBV7-3 and TRBJ2-3; perhaps TRBD1 as D (5 bases). V was pared by 2 bases and J by 2 bases, with 11 bases between. Per germline, CDR1 SGHTA and CDR2 FQGTGA. The CDR3 runs to 15 residues. CDR3 sequence reads: CASSLAYRNTDTQYF. The CDR3 DNA is TGTGCCAGCAGCTTAGCGTACAGGAACACAGATACGCAGTATTTT.

V usage is TRBV13 and J usage is TRBJ1-1; D gene uncertain. Trimming shortened V by 7 bases and J by 1 base, and 13 bases separated the two germline ends. This CDR3 comprises 14 residues. CDR1 is PRHDT, CDR2 FYEKMQ, per germline (reference sequence). The CDR3 DNA reads as TGTGCCAGCACCGACACGTCCCGGAACACTGAAGCTTTCTTT. This sequence encodes CASTDTSRNTEAFF.

In this sample, this clonotype turned up once. A single base separates this from a much larger clone, so it may be a read error. The chain employs TRBV30 and TRBJ2-7; D may be TRBD1 (5 bases). Germline V lookup: CDR1 GTSNPN, CDR2 SVGIG (reference sequence). The CDR3 extends over 18 amino acids. CDR3 protein: CAWNPVAGKQKTSYGQYF. The CDR3 nucleotides are TGTGCCTGGAACCCCGTGGCAGGGAAACAGAAAACGTCCTACGGGCAGTACTTC.